The present T cell receptor beta chain was sequenced within a study of shared clonotypes between healthy human individuals. Whole-study context: The plates for each donor numbered three CD4 naive, three CD4 memory, two CD8 naive and one CD8 memory. General study results and limits: Naive CD4 clonotypes were shared across a handful of donors at 5% to 6%.

Trimming removed 7 bases from V and 7 bases from J; junction bases left unmatched: 4. Germline lookup yields CDR1 MNHNS and CDR2 SASEGT. The CDR3 runs to 14 residues. TCRdb's table, derived via immunoSEQ multiplex PCR, lists solely in-frame clones and lacks some. This table holds some 2,000,000 clones, nearly 97% found once. In the case of this clone: What it recognizes is unknown.

Healthy HIV-negative adults with no recent acute infections or vaccinations were recruited as donors. Each sample came from a Caucasian adult donor living in Nashville, Tennessee. This receptor was obtained from a man younger than 35 in good health. The sample taken for sequencing was naive CD4+ T cells sorted from blood. Subset specified: CD45RA+ positively selected. The chain recombines TRBV6-1 with TRBJ1-6; 10 nucleotides match TRBD1. The CDR3 loop is CASNPGQGNSPLHF. CDR3 nucleotide sequence: TGTGCCAGCAACCCGGGACAGGGGAATTCACCCCTCCACTTT.